This is a list of T cell receptor beta chains from one sample in a study of beta chain features in type 1 diabetes. Some clones are missing from TCRdb's copy, which holds only in-frame ones; the method was immunoSEQ multiplex PCR. Among about 340,000 clones listed, approximately 8.2% were seen once. Sequencing was carried out using central memory CD4+ T cells from blood. The source of these receptors is a woman between 18 and 30 years old in good health. The CDR3 runs from the conserved cysteine through the conserved F or W. A D gene is named only where the DNA matches it firmly. Only some rows state a clone size, as once, few, many or a class for expanded clones.

d_call j_call clone_size v_call cdr3_nt cdr3_aa
TRBD1 TRBJ1-4 few TRBV27 TGTGCCAGCAGACTAAATTACAGGGGATATGGTGAAAAACTGTTTTTT CASRLNYRGYGEKLFF
TRBD1 TRBJ2-5 few TRBV5-1 TGCGCCAGCAGCAGGGACAGCGAGTACCAAGAGACCCAGTACTTC CASSRDSEYQETQYF
NA TRBJ2-7 few TRBV28 TGTGCCAGCAGTTCTGCCCCCGCCTACGAGCAGTACTTC CASSSAPAYEQYF
TRBD1 TRBJ2-3 few TRBV2 TGTGCCAGCAGTAGAGGGACAGGCTCTAGCACAGATACGCAGTATTTT CASSRGTGSSTDTQYF
TRBD2 TRBJ2-1 many TRBV7-3 TGTGCCAGCAGCTTAATGGGACTAGCGGGCAATGAGCAGTTCTTC CASSLMGLAGNEQFF
TRBD1 TRBJ1-2 NA TRBV5-1 TGCGCCAGCAGCTCGACAGGGGCCTATGGCTACACCTTC CASSSTGAYGYTF
NA TRBJ1-2 NA TRBV7-2 TGTGCCAGCAGCCGGGACGGGAATTATGGCTACACCTTC CASSRDGNYGYTF
NA TRBJ1-5 NA TRBV10-3 TGTGCCACCGGGACACCCTTTGGCAATCAGCCCCAGCATTTT CATGTPFGNQPQHF
NA TRBJ2-7 NA TRBV7-2 TGTGCCAGCAGCCGGGACTCTCTACACGCCTCCTACGAGCAGTACTTC CASSRDSLHASYEQYF
NA TRBJ1-4 NA TRBV27 TGTGCCAGGCCGTTCATGCTTCCGGGTGAAAAACTGTTTTTT CARPFMLPGEKLFF
NA TRBJ1-2 NA TRBV7-3 TGTGCCAGCAGCTTCGGGAGGTTGAGTAACTATGGCTACACCTTC CASSFGRLSNYGYTF
TRBD1 TRBJ2-5 few TRBV11-3 TGTGCCAGCAGCTCTGGACAGGGGATCCAAGAGACCCAGTACTTC CASSSGQGIQETQYF
NA TRBJ1-1 NA TRBV28 TGTGCCAGCAGAAGGGCTCAGAACACTGAAGCTTTCTTT CASRRAQNTEAFF
NA TRBJ2-1 few TRBV28 TGTGCCAGCAAGAGGAGTGGTTTCTACAATGAGCAGTTCTTC CASKRSGFYNEQFF
NA TRBJ2-7 few TRBV2 TGTGCCAGCAGTCCCGCCCTCTACTACGAGCAGTACTTC CASSPALYYEQYF
NA TRBJ2-7 NA TRBV5-5 TGTGCCAGCAGGTCGCTGGCGTGGGGAGGCTACGAGCAGTACTTC CASRSLAWGGYEQYF
TRBD2 TRBJ2-7 few TRBV6-5 TGTGCCAGCAGTTACACCGGGACTAGCGTGTACGAGCAGTACTTC CASSYTGTSVYEQYF
NA TRBJ2-7 NA TRBV6-5 TGTGCCAGCAGTTATCTAGCGTTCGGCGAGCAGTACTTC CASSYLAFGEQYF
NA TRBJ2-7 few TRBV6-5 TGTGCCAGCAGTTTCAATACAGGGAGCCAGCAGTACTTC CASSFNTGSQQYF
NA TRBJ1-2 NA TRBV5-6 TGTGCCAGCAGCTTGGCCTTGGGTGGCTACACCTTC CASSLALGGYTF
NA TRBJ2-5 many TRBV7-2 TGTGCCAGCAGCTTAAATTTCCAAGAGACCCAGTACTTC CASSLNFQETQYF
NA TRBJ2-2 many TRBV7-9 TGTGCCAGCAGCCTCTCAGGGCTCCGAGCCCGGGGCGGGGAGCTGTTTTTT CASSLSGLRARGGELFF
NA TRBJ2-1 few TRBV9 TGTGCCAGCAGCGTAGGGTGGGGGGCGTACAATGAGCAGTTCTTC CASSVGWGAYNEQFF
NA TRBJ1-2 NA TRBV7-2 TGTGCCAGCAGCCGGGACCGGGGGAATGGCTACACCTTC CASSRDRGNGYTF
TRBD1 TRBJ1-2 few TRBV19 TGTGCCAGTAAGGTGACAGGGGATGACTATGGCTACACCTTC CASKVTGDDYGYTF
TRBD1 TRBJ1-4 NA TRBV28 TGTGCCAGCAGAAGAAGGTGGGACAGGGGAGTAGGCTTGAATGAAAAACTGTTTTTT CASRRRWDRGVGLNEKLFF
TRBD2 TRBJ2-5 NA TRBV11-2 TGTGCCAGCAGCTCGGGACTAGCGGGGTTCCAAGAGACCCAGTACTTC CASSSGLAGFQETQYF
TRBD2 TRBJ2-7 NA TRBV29-1 TGCAGCGCCCGTAGCGGGACAAGCTCCTACGAGCAGTACTTC CSARSGTSSYEQYF
NA TRBJ2-7 few TRBV29-1 TGCAGCGTTGTTCTAGCTGCCGGAAACTACGAGCAGTACTTC CSVVLAAGNYEQYF
TRBD1 TRBJ2-1 NA TRBV7-2 TGTGCCAGCAGCTTAGAGGGACAGGTTGGTCATGAGCAGTTCTTC CASSLEGQVGHEQFF
NA TRBJ2-6 few TRBV14 TGTGCCAGCAGCCAGGGGTTGGCTGGGGCCAACGTCCTGACTTTC CASSQGLAGANVLTF
NA TRBJ2-3 NA TRBV19 TGTGCCAGTAGTGAGGGGAGTAGCACAGATACGCAGTATTTT CASSEGSSTDTQYF
TRBD2 TRBJ2-1 NA TRBV6-1 TGTGCCAGCAGTGAAGGGACTAGCGGGAGACACGGGGGATACAATGAGCAGTTCTTC CASSEGTSGRHGGYNEQFF
TRBD1 TRBJ2-1 NA TRBV5-6 TGTGCCAGCAGCTCGAACGGGGACAGGGGGCCGTTTGAGCAGTTCTTC CASSSNGDRGPFEQFF
TRBD1 TRBJ2-3 few TRBV7-9 TGTGCCAGCAGCCTCACAGGGGTTGCAGATACGCAGTATTTT CASSLTGVADTQYF
TRBD2 TRBJ2-1 NA TRBV5-1 TGCGCCAGCGCCTCGGGAGCGGGGGCAGGCAATGAGCAGTTCTTC CASASGAGAGNEQFF
NA TRBJ2-5 few TRBV2 TGTGCCAGCAGTGGACCCACGTTTGCGGAGACCCAGTACTTC CASSGPTFAETQYF
NA TRBJ2-2 NA TRBV6-1 TGTGCCAGCAGTGGGAAGGCCCCGAACACCGGGGAGCTGTTTTTT CASSGKAPNTGELFF
TRBD1 TRBJ2-7 many TRBV11-2 TGTGCCAGCAGCTCTTCGACAGGGGGCCTCGACGAGCAGTACTTC CASSSSTGGLDEQYF
NA TRBJ1-1 NA TRBV6-6 TGTGCCAGCAGTTTCCACCCGGTAGGGTACACTGAAGCTTTCTTT CASSFHPVGYTEAFF
NA TRBJ2-7 few TRBV10-3 TGTGCCATCAGTCGTCCTGGGACCTTCCCCTACTTC CAISRPGTFPYF